This TCR beta chain was identified in a study of cytomegalovirus exposure and HLA in healthy donors. The V and J ends lost 5 bases and 5 bases respectively, with 14 bases between them. Germline V gives CDR1 SGHRS, CDR2 YFSETQ. The CDR3 is 13 amino acids. The study ran its PCR with 60 Vbeta and 13 Jbeta primers. TCRdb's copy holds only in-frame clones and misses some; the assay was immunoSEQ multiplex PCR. There are about 150,000 clones in the sample; approximately 84% occur only once, and 0.35% to 0.4% lies in the top ten. The sequenced material came from PBMCs. The J gene is TRBJ2-7, the V gene TRBV5-1; TRBD1 might be the D (5 bases). This receptor was obtained from a boy aged 2 to 10 in good health and CMV-seronegative. The CDR3 sequence: CASRIRLGHEQYF. The CDR3 coding sequence is TGCGCCAGCAGGATCCGGTTGGGGCACGAGCAGTACTTC.